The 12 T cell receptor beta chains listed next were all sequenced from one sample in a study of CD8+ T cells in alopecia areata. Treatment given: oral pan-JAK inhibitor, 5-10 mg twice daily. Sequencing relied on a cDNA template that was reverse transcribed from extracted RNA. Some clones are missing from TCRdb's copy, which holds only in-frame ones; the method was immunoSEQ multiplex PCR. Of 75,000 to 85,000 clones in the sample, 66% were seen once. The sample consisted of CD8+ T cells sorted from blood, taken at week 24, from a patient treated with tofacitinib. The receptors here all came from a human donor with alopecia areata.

The CDR3 sequence: CASSRSGTDSYEQYF. The CDR3 DNA follows: TGTGCCAGCAGCAGATCCGGGACAGATTCCTACGAGCAGTACTTC. The V and J genes are TRBV7-9 and TRBJ2-7, with 7 nucleotides matching TRBD1. The CDR3 has 15 residues. Germline values: CDR1 SEHNR, CDR2 FQNEAQ (reference sequence). The V gene end was trimmed by 5 bases and the J gene end by 1 base; junction bases not matched to a gene: 8.

Written as DNA, the CDR3 is TGCGCCAGCAGCCAAGGGACGGGTTCTGGAAACACCATATATTTT. Amino acid sequence: CASSQGTGSGNTIYF. The chain couples TRBV4-3 to TRBJ1-3; D is uncertain. The V gene lost 1 base and the J gene lost 1 base, with 8 bases spanning the gap. The CDR3 loop spans 15 amino acids. Per germline, CDR1 LGHNA and CDR2 YSLEER.

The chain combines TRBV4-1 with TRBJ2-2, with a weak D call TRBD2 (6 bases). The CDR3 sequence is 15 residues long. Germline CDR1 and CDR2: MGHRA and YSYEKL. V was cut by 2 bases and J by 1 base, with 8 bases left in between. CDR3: CASSQLGGNTGELFF. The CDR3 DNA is TGCGCCAGCAGCCAACTGGGGGGGAACACCGGGGAGCTGTTTTTT.

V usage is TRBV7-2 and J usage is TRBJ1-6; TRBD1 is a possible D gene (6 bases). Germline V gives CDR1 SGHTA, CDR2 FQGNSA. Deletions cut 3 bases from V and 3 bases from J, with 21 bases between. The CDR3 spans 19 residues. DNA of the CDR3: TGTGCCAGCAGCTTCCAAGGGGGGGACAAATATCTCTATAATTCACCCCTCCACTTT. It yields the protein CASSFQGGDKYLYNSPLHF.

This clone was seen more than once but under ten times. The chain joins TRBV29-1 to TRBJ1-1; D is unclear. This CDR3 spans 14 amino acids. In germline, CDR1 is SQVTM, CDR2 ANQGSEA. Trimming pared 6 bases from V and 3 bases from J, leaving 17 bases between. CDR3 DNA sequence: TGCAGCGTGACGGGGTTCTTTGGGTACACTGAAGCTTTCTTT. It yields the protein CSVTGFFGYTEAFF.

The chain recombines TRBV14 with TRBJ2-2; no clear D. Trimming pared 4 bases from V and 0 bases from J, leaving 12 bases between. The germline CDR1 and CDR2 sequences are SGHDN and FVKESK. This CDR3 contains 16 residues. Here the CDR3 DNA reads TGTGCCAGCAGCCCCGGACGAGCTACGAACACCGGGGAGCTGTTTTTT. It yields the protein CASSPGRATNTGELFF.

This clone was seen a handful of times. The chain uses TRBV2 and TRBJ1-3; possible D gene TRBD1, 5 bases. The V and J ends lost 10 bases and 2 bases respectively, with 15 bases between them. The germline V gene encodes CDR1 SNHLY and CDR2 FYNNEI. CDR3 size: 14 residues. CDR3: CANIPQGAGNTIYF. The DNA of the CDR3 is TGTGCCAACATCCCACAAGGGGCTGGAAACACCATATATTTT.

CDR3 coding DNA: TGTGCCAGCAGCTTAACGGGTAGCGGAGTCACAGATACGCAGTATTTT. Translated, it gives CASSLTGSGVTDTQYF. The J gene is TRBJ2-3, the V gene TRBV7-3, with a possible D match to TRBD2 (6 bases). There are 16 residues in the CDR3. CDR1 and CDR2 from the germline V gene are SGHTA and FQGTGA. Trimming shortened V by 0 bases and J by 2 bases, and 12 bases separated the two germline ends.

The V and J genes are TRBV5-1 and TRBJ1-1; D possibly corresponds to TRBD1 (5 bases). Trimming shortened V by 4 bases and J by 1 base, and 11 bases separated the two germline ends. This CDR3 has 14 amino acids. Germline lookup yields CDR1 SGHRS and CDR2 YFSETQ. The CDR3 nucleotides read TGCGCCAGCAGCCTTGTAGGGGAGAACACTGAAGCTTTCTTT. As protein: CASSLVGENTEAFF. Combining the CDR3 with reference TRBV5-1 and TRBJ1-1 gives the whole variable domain KAGVTQTPRYLIKTRGQQVTLSCSPISGHRSVSWYQQTPGQGLQFLFEYFSETQRNKGNFPGRFSGRQFSNSRSEMNVSTLELGDSALYLCASSLVGENTEAFFGQGTRLTVV.

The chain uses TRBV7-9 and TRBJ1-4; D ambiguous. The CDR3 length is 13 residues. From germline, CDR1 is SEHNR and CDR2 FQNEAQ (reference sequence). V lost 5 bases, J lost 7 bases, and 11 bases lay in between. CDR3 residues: CASSPPLAEKLFF. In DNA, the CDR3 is TGTGCCAGCAGCCCACCGTTAGCTGAAAAACTGTTTTTT.

CDR3 protein: CASSWGTGNTGELFF. Written as DNA, the CDR3 is TGTGCCAGCAGCTGGGGGACAGGGAACACCGGGGAGCTGTTTTTT. V and J are TRBV5-6 and TRBJ2-2, with 8 positions matching TRBD1. The CDR3 spans 15 residues. Germline loops: CDR1 SGHDT, CDR2 YYEEEE. Trimming at V came to 3 bases and at J to 1 base, leaving 2 bases not matched to a gene.

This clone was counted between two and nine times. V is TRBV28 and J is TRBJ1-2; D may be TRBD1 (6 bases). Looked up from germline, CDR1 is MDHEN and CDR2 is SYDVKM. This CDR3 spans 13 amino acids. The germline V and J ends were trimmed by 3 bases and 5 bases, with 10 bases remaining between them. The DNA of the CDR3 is TGTGCCAGCAGTTTCCGGACAGCTTATGGCTACACCTTC. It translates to CASSFRTAYGYTF.